These 10 T cell receptor beta chains share one sample of origin, sequenced in a study of cytomegalovirus exposure and HLA in healthy donors. Using immunoSEQ multiplex PCR, the repertoire was profiled, and TCRdb retains in-frame clones only, with some absent. Found here are some 150,000 clones, approximately 94% of them singletons; the top ten hold roughly 1.9%. Sequenced: PBMCs. The receptors were sampled from a man between 18 and 29 years old in good health and CMV-seropositive.

This chain connects TRBV7-9 to TRBJ2-3; D is possibly TRBD1 (6 bases). Germline V lookup: CDR1 SEHNR, CDR2 FQNEAQ (reference sequence). The CDR3 length is 13 residues. Trimming pared 5 bases from V and 5 bases from J, leaving 11 bases between. This CDR3 reads CASSNRRGDTQYF. The CDR3 DNA reads as TGTGCCAGCAGCAACCGCAGGGGAGATACGCAGTATTTT.

The chain joins TRBV5-1 to TRBJ1-4; 7 bases are shared with TRBD1. Trimming took 2 bases from V and 6 from J; bases not matched to a gene: 4. The germline gives CDR1 SGHRS, CDR2 YFSETQ. The CDR3 loop spans 14 amino acids. The CDR3 sequence: CASSLRQGYEKLFF. For the CDR3, the DNA is TGCGCCAGCAGCTTAAGACAGGGCTATGAAAAACTGTTTTTT.

The chain carries TRBV30 and TRBJ2-5; D is uncertain. CDR3 length: 12 amino acids. In germline, CDR1 is GTSNPN, CDR2 SVGIG (reference sequence). V shed 2 bases and J shed 5 bases, with 9 bases lying between them. The CDR3, as DNA: TGTGCCTGGAGTCGCAGTTGGGAGACCCAGTACTTC. Amino acids: CAWSRSWETQYF.

This sequence joins TRBV28 and TRBJ2-2; D possibly corresponds to TRBD1 (5 bases). CDR3 length equals 18 residues. Germline CDR1 and CDR2: MDHEN and SYDVKM. V gave up 2 bases and J gave up 8 bases, with 24 bases separating them. CDR3 residues: CASSLAGQAPLTKGELFF. For the CDR3, the DNA is TGTGCCAGCAGTTTAGCAGGACAAGCCCCGTTGACAAAGGGGGAGCTGTTTTTT.

The rearrangement joins TRBV11-1 to TRBJ2-3, with a tentative D call TRBD1 (5 bases). In germline, CDR1 is SGHAT, CDR2 FQDESV (reference sequence). The CDR3 has 16 amino acids. Between the trimmed V and J ends, which lost 1 base and 1 base, there was a span of 12 bases. The CDR3 DNA follows: TGTGCCAGCAGCTTAGGGGGCGGATCCCGCACAGATACGCAGTATTTT. Its protein product is CASSLGGGSRTDTQYF. The full variable domain, in which reference TRBV11-1 and TRBJ2-3 provide the parts outside the CDR3, is EAEVAQSPRYKITEKSQAVAFWCDPISGHATLYWYRQILGQGPELLVQFQDESVVDDSQLPKDRFSAERLKGVDSTLKIQPAELGDSAMYLCASSLGGGSRTDTQYFGPGTRLTVL.

In DNA form, the CDR3 reads TGTGCCAGCAGTGACTCTATAAGGGATAGCGGGAGAGGGTTCGATGAGCAGTTCTTC. Amino acids: CASSDSIRDSGRGFDEQFF. The V gene is TRBV6-4, the J gene TRBJ2-1, with 9 positions matching TRBD2. Trimming removed 0 bases from V and 8 bases from J; junction bases left unmatched: 17. This CDR3 comprises 19 residues. The V gene's germline CDR1 is MRHNA and CDR2 SNTAGT.

CDR3 DNA: TGCGCCAGCAGCTTGGCCTTGGAGACCCAGTACTTC. This gives the protein CASSLALETQYF. J is TRBJ2-5 and V is TRBV5-1; no definite D call. Trimming took 0 bases from V and 5 from J, leaving 5 bases between them. CDR1 and CDR2 (germline): SGHRS, YFSETQ. CDR3 length: 12 amino acids.

The rearrangement joins TRBV5-1 to TRBJ2-2, with D tentatively TRBD2 (5 bases). The germline V gene has CDR1 SGHRS and CDR2 YFSETQ. This CDR3 comprises 13 residues. Trimming pared 1 base from V and 7 bases from J, leaving 8 bases between. CDR3 DNA sequence: TGCGCCAGCAGCTTGTTGGGGAGCGGGGAGCTGTTTTTT. It specifies CASSLLGSGELFF. The entire variable domain, with the rest obtained from reference TRBV5-1 and TRBJ2-2, is as follows: KAGVTQTPRYLIKTRGQQVTLSCSPISGHRSVSWYQQTPGQGLQFLFEYFSETQRNKGNFPGRFSGRQFSNSRSEMNVSTLELGDSALYLCASSLLGSGELFFGEGSRLTVL.

This rearrangement joins TRBV28 to TRBJ1-4; D unresolved. CDR3 size: 14 residues. The V end lost 2 bases, the J end lost 12 bases, and 16 bases lay between the germline ends. Germline CDR1 is MDHEN and CDR2 is SYDVKM. The chain's CDR3 is CASSLGPPPQELFF. The CDR3 DNA follows: TGTGCCAGCAGTTTAGGGCCTCCCCCCCAGGAACTGTTTTTT.

V and J are TRBV9 and TRBJ2-5, with D uncertain. CDR3 length equals 13 residues. The germline CDR1 and CDR2 sequences are SGDLS and YYNGEE. V gave up 0 bases and J gave up 3 bases, with 6 bases separating them. The CDR3 DNA sequence: TGTGCCAGCAGCGTAGATCTAGAAGAGACCCAGTACTTC. It specifies CASSVDLEETQYF.